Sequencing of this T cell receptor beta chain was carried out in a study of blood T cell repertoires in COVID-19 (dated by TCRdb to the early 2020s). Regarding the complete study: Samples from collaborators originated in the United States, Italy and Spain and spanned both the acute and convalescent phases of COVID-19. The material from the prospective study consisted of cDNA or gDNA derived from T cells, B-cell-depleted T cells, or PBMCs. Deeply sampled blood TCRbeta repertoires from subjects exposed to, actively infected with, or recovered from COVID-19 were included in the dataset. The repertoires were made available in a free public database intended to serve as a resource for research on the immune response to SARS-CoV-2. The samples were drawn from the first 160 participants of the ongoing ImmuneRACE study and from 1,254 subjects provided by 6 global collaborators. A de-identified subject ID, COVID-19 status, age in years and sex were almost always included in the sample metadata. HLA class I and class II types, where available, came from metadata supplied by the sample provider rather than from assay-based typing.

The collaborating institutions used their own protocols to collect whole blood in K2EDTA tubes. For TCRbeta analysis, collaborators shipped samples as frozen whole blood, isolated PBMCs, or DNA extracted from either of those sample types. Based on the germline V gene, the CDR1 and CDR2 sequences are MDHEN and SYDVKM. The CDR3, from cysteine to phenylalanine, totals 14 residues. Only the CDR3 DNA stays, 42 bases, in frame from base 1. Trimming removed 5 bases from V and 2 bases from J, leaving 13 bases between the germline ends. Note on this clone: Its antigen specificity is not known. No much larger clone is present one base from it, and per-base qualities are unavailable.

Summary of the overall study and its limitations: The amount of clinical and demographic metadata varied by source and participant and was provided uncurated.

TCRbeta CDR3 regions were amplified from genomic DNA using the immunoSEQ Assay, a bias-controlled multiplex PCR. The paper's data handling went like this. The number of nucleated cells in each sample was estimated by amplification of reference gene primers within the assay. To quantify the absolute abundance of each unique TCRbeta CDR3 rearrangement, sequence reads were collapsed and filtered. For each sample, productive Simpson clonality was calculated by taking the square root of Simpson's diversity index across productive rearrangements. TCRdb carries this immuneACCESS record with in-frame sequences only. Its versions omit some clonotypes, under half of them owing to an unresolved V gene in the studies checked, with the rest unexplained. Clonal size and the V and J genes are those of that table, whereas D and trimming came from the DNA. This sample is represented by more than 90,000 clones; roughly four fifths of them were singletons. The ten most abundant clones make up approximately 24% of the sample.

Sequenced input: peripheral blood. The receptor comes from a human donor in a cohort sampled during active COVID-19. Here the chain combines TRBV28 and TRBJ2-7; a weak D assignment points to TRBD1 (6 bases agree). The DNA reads TGTGCCAGCAGTAAAACAGGGAGCCCCTACGAGCAGTACTTC. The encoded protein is CASSKTGSPYEQYF.